The sequence of this T cell receptor beta chain was determined in a study of cytomegalovirus exposure and HLA in healthy donors. About the research overall: In an early release, HLA-typed donors contributed tens of millions of unique TCR sequences. Broader study findings: Only CMV serostatus was available as immune exposure information. Later on, an analysis showed TCR association rates differing by HLA locus, with DRB1 the most and HLA-C the fewest.

The germline CDR1 and CDR2 sequences are MNHNS and SASEGT. The CDR3 covers 13 residues. Trimming removed 4 bases at V and 4 bases at J, with 7 bases between. This clone was seen more than once but under ten times. Antigen specificity is unknown. Researchers ran the PCR with 60 Vbeta and 13 Jbeta primers. Original analysis: Unique TCR beta chains totaled 65 million to 95 million in a later count, with roughly 12 million of them shared. Profiling relied on immunoSEQ multiplex PCR, and the TCRdb table lists in-frame clones only, not all of them. For V, J and clone size, that table is used; D and trimming come from the DNA. The sample shows 150,000 or so clones, approximately 80% of them seen only once.

The sample comprised PBMCs. The clonotype comes from a woman younger than 35 in good health and CMV-seronegative. The V and J genes are TRBV6-1 and TRBJ2-2; a weak D match, TRBD2 (6 bases). The DNA for the CDR3 is TGTGCCAGCAGTGTGGGAGGCACCGGGGAGCTGTTTTTT. Its translation: CASSVGGTGELFF.